A selection of T cell receptor beta chains follows, all from one sample in a study of CD8 T cells in ankylosing spondylitis. Via MiXCR, TCRdb re-called the 5' RACE reads, giving one row per CDR3 protein. The table includes over 200,000 distinct CDR3 sequences, 15% to 20% detected once. Sequenced sample: blood, either unsorted or a sorted T cell fraction (not recorded which). These receptors all stem from a male donor with ankylosing spondylitis. Both conserved end residues are part of each CDR3. The D gene is left open where the match is weak. Size is omitted from some rows. Given values are once, few, many or a class for expanded clones.

D	J	size	V	CDR3	DNA
-	TRBJ1-1	-	TRBV9	CASSGGNRDTEAFF	TGTGCCAGCAGCGGGGGGAACCGGGACACTGAAGCTTTCTTT
-	TRBJ1-1	many	TRBV29-1	CSVSDRNTEAFF	TGCAGCGTTTCCGACAGAAACACTGAAGCTTTCTTT
TRBD2	TRBJ2-1	-	TRBV11-1	CASSPGLAGETRSNEQFF	TGTGCCAGCAGCCCGGGACTAGCGGGAGAGACCCGATCCAATGAGCAGTTCTTC
-	TRBJ1-1	few	TRBV29-1	CSAVGQVVEITEAFF	TGCAGCGCCGTGGGGCAGGTAGTGGAGATTACTGAAGCTTTCTTT
-	TRBJ2-1	-	TRBV28	CASSDTGGVGNEQFF	TGTGCCAGCAGTGACACAGGGGGGGTAGGCAATGAGCAGTTCTTC
TRBD2	TRBJ2-7	-	TRBV4-1	CASSQTRLAGEGEQYF	TGCGCCAGCAGCCAAACCCGACTAGCGGGAGAGGGCGAGCAGTACTTC
TRBD1	TRBJ2-7	-	TRBV29-1	CSVAFSGTGATYEQYF	TGCAGCGTTGCTTTCTCCGGGACAGGGGCCACCTACGAGCAGTACTTC
TRBD1	TRBJ2-7	-	TRBV11-2	CASSPWTGAYEQYF	TGTGCCAGCAGCCCTTGGACAGGGGCCTACGAGCAGTACTTC
-	TRBJ2-2	-	TRBV12-3/TRBV12-4	CASSTITSLNTGELFF	TGTGCCAGCAGCACCATCACCTCTTTGAACACCGGGGAGCTGTTTTTT
-	TRBJ2-6	few	TRBV4-3	CASSQDSSSGANVLTF	TGCGCCAGCAGCCAAGATAGTAGCTCTGGGGCCAACGTCCTGACTTTC
-	TRBJ2-2	-	TRBV7-9	CASSKDEDTGELFF	TGTGCCAGCAGCAAGGACGAGGACACCGGGGAGCTGTTTTTT
-	TRBJ2-3	few	TRBV7-3	CASSLVGTPGGTDTQYF	TGTGCCAGCAGCTTAGTTGGCACCCCAGGGGGCACAGATACGCAGTATTTT
TRBD2	TRBJ2-7	few	TRBV12-3/TRBV12-4	CASSLKAGGDEQYF	TGTGCCAGCAGTTTAAAAGCGGGGGGGGACGAGCAGTACTTC
-	TRBJ2-7	few	TRBV28	CATPDRSVQYF	TGTGCCACCCCAGACAGGTCGGTGCAGTACTTC
-	TRBJ2-7	-	TRBV7-9	CASSPQPSAEQYF	TGTGCCAGCAGCCCACAACCGTCGGCCGAGCAGTACTTC
-	TRBJ2-7	-	TRBV28	CASSFPRGGSPEQYF	TGTGCCAGCAGTTTCCCCCGCGGAGGCTCCCCCGAGCAGTACTTC
TRBD2	TRBJ2-1	many	TRBV4-2	CASSQYQGGHNEQFF	TGTGCCAGCAGCCAATATCAGGGAGGGCATAATGAGCAGTTCTTC
-	TRBJ2-2	-	TRBV20-1	CSARDRVSPNTGELFF	TGCAGTGCTAGAGATCGTGTATCACCAAACACCGGGGAGCTGTTTTTT
-	TRBJ2-1	few	TRBV4-2	CASSQFRLTADPTYNEQFF	TGTGCCAGCAGCCAATTTCGCCTAACGGCAGACCCTACCTACAATGAGCAGTTCTTC
-	TRBJ2-7	-	TRBV9	CASSVESGQSYEQYF	TGTGCCAGCAGCGTGGAAAGTGGACAATCCTACGAGCAGTACTTC
TRBD1	TRBJ2-2	-	TRBV5-6	CASSTGQGVFTGELFF	TGTGCCAGCAGCACGGGACAGGGGGTCTTCACCGGGGAGCTGTTTTTT
TRBD2	TRBJ2-3	-	TRBV12-3/TRBV12-4	CASSTGLAGDTDTQYF	TGTGCCAGCAGCACCGGACTAGCGGGAGACACAGATACGCAGTATTTT
-	TRBJ1-1	-	TRBV11-2	CASSSNIETEAFF	TGTGCCAGCAGCTCGAACATAGAAACTGAAGCTTTCTTT
-	TRBJ2-3	-	TRBV7-9	CASSPGSAADTQYF	TGTGCCAGCAGCCCCGGGAGTGCGGCAGATACGCAGTATTTT
TRBD1	TRBJ2-5	-	TRBV20-1	CCARDWETGGDQETQYF	TGCTGTGCTAGAGATTGGGAGACAGGGGGGGACCAAGAGACCCAGTACTTC
-	TRBJ2-7	-	TRBV20-1	CSARETGSYEQYF	TGCAGTGCTAGGGAGACAGGTTCCTACGAGCAGTACTTC
-	TRBJ1-4	few	TRBV5-6	CASSLVGHSKPTTNEKLFF	TGTGCCAGCAGCTTGGTGGGACACTCTAAGCCAACAACTAATGAAAAACTGTTTTTT
-	TRBJ1-6	-	TRBV4-1	CASSQAESSYNSPLHF	TGCGCCAGCAGCCAAGCCGAAAGCTCCTATAATTCACCCCTCCACTTT
TRBD2	TRBJ2-1	-	TRBV12-3/TRBV12-4	CACSFRVEGTSGYNEQFF	TGTGCCTGCAGTTTTCGCGTCGAAGGGACTAGCGGATACAATGAGCAGTTCTTC
-	TRBJ2-7	-	TRBV7-9	CASSFDPASFQQYF	TGTGCCAGCAGCTTTGACCCAGCGAGTTTTCAGCAGTACTTC
-	TRBJ1-3	-	TRBV7-9	CASSQGLGNTIYF	TGTGCCAGCAGCCAGGGGTTAGGAAACACCATATATTTT
-	TRBJ2-1	few	TRBV30	CAGDGEQFF	TGTGCCGGCGATGGTGAGCAGTTCTTC
TRBD2	TRBJ2-5	few	TRBV27	CASKGTSGLSQYF	TGTGCCAGCAAGGGGACTAGCGGGTTGTCCCAGTACTTC
TRBD2	TRBJ2-7	few	TRBV4-1	CASSQDTMSGAWEQYF	TGCGCCAGCAGCCAAGATACGATGAGCGGGGCTTGGGAGCAGTACTTC
-	TRBJ2-1	many	TRBV29-1	CSVLLIAISYNEQFF	TGCAGCGTTCTCCTAATAGCGATTTCCTACAATGAGCAGTTCTTC
TRBD2	TRBJ2-2	few	TRBV28	CASNPTSGVSNTGELFF	TGTGCCAGCAACCCGACTAGCGGGGTTTCGAACACCGGGGAGCTGTTTTTT
-	TRBJ1-1	-	TRBV4-1	CASSDPTGMNTEAFF	TGCGCCAGCAGCGATCCTACAGGAATGAACACTGAAGCTTTCTTT
-	TRBJ2-2	-	TRBV11-2	CASLDSSNTGELFF	TGTGCCAGCCTGGACAGCTCGAACACCGGGGAGCTGTTTTTT
-	TRBJ1-1	few	TRBV9	CASSVDWGTEAFF	TGTGCCAGCAGCGTAGATTGGGGGACTGAAGCTTTCTTT
TRBD1	TRBJ2-1	many	TRBV2	CASSENWRFGTGRDEQFF	TGTGCCAGCAGCGAGAATTGGAGGTTCGGGACAGGACGGGATGAGCAGTTCTTC
-	TRBJ2-7	-	TRBV5-1	CASSSPTELNYEQYF	TGCGCCAGCAGCTCCCCGACAGAGTTAAACTACGAGCAGTACTTC
TRBD1	TRBJ2-3	-	TRBV7-6	CASAVGGQGFTDTQYF	TGTGCCAGCGCCGTCGGGGGACAGGGATTCACAGATACGCAGTATTTT
TRBD1	TRBJ1-5	-	TRBV27	CASKLQGDNQPQHF	TGTGCCAGCAAACTACAGGGGGACAATCAGCCCCAGCATTTT
-	TRBJ2-1	-	TRBV6-2/TRBV6-3	CASSRSGFLNEQFF	TGTGCCAGCAGCCGGTCAGGGTTTCTTAATGAGCAGTTCTTC
TRBD2	TRBJ2-1	many	TRBV7-8	CASSFGLVGGNEQFF	TGTGCCAGCAGCTTCGGACTAGTTGGGGGCAATGAGCAGTTCTTC